The sequence of this T cell receptor (beta chain) was determined in a study of a mutant IDH1 vaccine in newly diagnosed glioma (dated by TCRdb to the early 2020s). Looking at the study overall: Eight vaccinations were administered to patients in weeks 1, 3, 5, 7, 11, 15, 19 and 23, corresponding to visits V03 through V10. Longitudinal TCRB deep sequencing was performed for about two dozen treated patients wherever samples were available for exploratory analyses. Vaccination was initiated 4-6 weeks after radiotherapy alone, or concurrently with temozolomide cycles in the chemotherapy-containing groups. Peripheral blood samples were drawn at six visits, namely V03 (baseline), V05, V07, V10, V12 and V13. Before enrollment, most patients had been given radiochemotherapy with temozolomide as standard therapy, while the rest had received either radiotherapy alone or temozolomide alone. Of the approximately 34 treated patients, 62.5% were male and around 38% were female, and a mean age of about 37 years was recorded.

CDR1 and CDR2, looked up from the germline V gene, are SGDLS and YYNGEE. V sheds 3 bases and J sheds 1 base, leaving 19 bases between their ends. From the cysteine through the phenylalanine, the CDR3 covers 17 amino acids. Just the 51-base CDR3 DNA is kept, in frame starting at base 1. Reading the label with the study, this specimen's time point is: week 5, during vaccination. Each vaccine dose, consisting of 300 ug of a 20-mer mutant IDH1 peptide in Montanide, was administered subcutaneously with topical imiquimod. The donors had newly diagnosed IDH1-mutant astrocytomas of WHO grade 3 or 4 that showed loss of nuclear ATRX. The samples were drawn from NOA16, a multicentre, single-arm, open-label phase I trial in Germany that tested a mutant IDH1 peptide vaccine in humans for the first time. The DNeasy Blood and Tissue Kit was used to extract genomic DNA from EDTA blood for TCRB sequencing. Library preparation was by the immunoSEQ multiplex PCR assay. Following the manufacturer's protocol, the hsTCRB Kit was used to amplify rearranged TCR beta chain sequences. Sequencing of TCRB libraries was carried out on an Illumina MiSeq. The original pipeline was this. The kit vendor's proprietary platform handled demultiplexing, trimming and gene mapping. TCRdb's version of the immuneACCESS table is confined to in-frame rearrangements and falls short of the full clone set. An unresolved V gene accounts for under half of the shortfall where checked; the remainder is of unknown origin. V and J calls and clone size come straight from that table; D and trimming were deduced from the DNA. The sample data list roughly 51,000 clones, and roughly 80% of these were observed just once. The top ten hold approximately 3% of the sample.

Note on this clone: What this receptor recognizes is not known. No much larger clonotype is one base removed from it; base qualities were not supplied.

Summary of the overall study and its limitations: The authors stated that sample limitations prevented analyses of patient blood samples from being reproduced. PBMC samples for TCRB deep sequencing were selected based on availability. Pseudoprogression appeared unrelated to alterations in the top peripheral T cell clonotypes detected by TCRB sequencing. Immune responses induced by the vaccine were seen in roughly 95% of patients across multiple MHC alleles.

The chain is assembled from TRBV9 and TRBJ1-2, with TRBD1 as a weak D call on 5 bases. The material was PBMCs, obtained from a glioma patient whose treatment included an IDH1 peptide vaccine. This TCR derives from a woman aged 18-29 years with glioma. Some clones in this sample may be carry-over from other donors' samples. In nucleotide form, the sequence is TGTGCCAGCAGCGCTGACCATAAGGGACGAATTAACTATGGCTACACCTTC. Translated, it reads CASSADHKGRINYGYTF.